What follows are 32 T cell receptor beta chains derived from one specimen sequenced in a study of a mutant IDH1 vaccine in newly diagnosed glioma (dated by TCRdb to about 2021). Their target antigens are unknown. The label giving this sample's time point can be read as: week 47, end of study. A 20-mer mutant IDH1 peptide at 300 micrograms in Montanide made up each vaccine dose, which was injected subcutaneously together with topical imiquimod. The library was obtained by the immunoSEQ multiplex PCR assay. TCRdb obtained this table from immuneACCESS and retained in-frame rearrangements with V and J assigned. These tables miss some clones; where compared with another copy, unresolved V genes account for less than half of the shortfall, and the remainder is unexplained. The table for this sample lists tens of thousands of clones; around nine tenths of them were counted only once. The ten largest clonotypes hold 0.77% of the sample.

Sequences were derived from PBMCs, sampled from a glioma patient whose treatment included an IDH1 peptide vaccine. The source of these receptors is a woman aged 45-60 years with glioma.

V gene TRBV27 combines with J gene TRBJ2-7; the match to TRBD1 covers 8 bases. V lost 2 bases, J lost 4 bases, and 7 bases stayed unmatched. The V gene's germline CDR1 is MNHEY and CDR2 SMNVEV (reference sequence). This CDR3 spans 15 amino acids. The CDR3 sequence is CASSLHGTGRYEQYF. CDR3 nucleotide sequence: TGTGCCAGCAGTTTACACGGGACAGGTCGTTACGAGCAGTACTTC.

V and J are TRBV5-1 and TRBJ1-1; no definite D call. V gave up 4 bases and J gave up 1 base, with 8 bases separating them. There are 13 residues in the CDR3. The germline CDR1 and CDR2 sequences are SGHRS and YFSETQ. CDR3 coding DNA: TGCGCCAGCAGCAAGAAAGCGAACACTGAAGCTTTCTTT. Its protein product is CASSKKANTEAFF.

The rearrangement joins TRBV21-1 to TRBJ2-7. TRBV21-1 is noted as a pseudogene. The CDR3 runs to 16 residues. CDR3 amino acids: CASSKGIAPRWGEQYF. The CDR3 bases are TGTGCCAGCAGCAAAGGAATAGCGCCCAGATGGGGGGAGCAGTACTTC.

This clone occurred once. The rearrangement links TRBV27 to TRBJ2-2; D is undetermined. The germline V gene has CDR1 MNHEY and CDR2 SMNVEV (reference sequence). Trimming took 5 bases from V and 13 from J, leaving 20 bases between them. CDR3 size: 14 residues. The CDR3 sequence: CASSLWTGSMGLFF. DNA of the CDR3: TGTGCCAGCAGTCTGTGGACCGGGTCGATGGGGCTGTTTTTT.

The chain joins TRBV18 to TRBJ1-4; D is unclear. This CDR3 is built from 14 residues. Germline CDR1 reads KGHSH; CDR2 reads LQKENI. The V end was cut by 3 bases, the J end by 4 bases, with 9 bases between. CDR3 residues: CASSPGSNNEKLFF. CDR3 nucleotides: TGTGCCAGCTCACCCGGGTCTAATAATGAAAAACTGTTTTTT.

In its sample, this clone was seen a few times. The J gene is TRBJ2-1, the V gene TRBV23-1; 8 nucleotides line up with TRBD2. TRBV23-1 is an ORF; its function is uncertain. This CDR3 is built from 17 residues. V was clipped by 0 bases and J by 0 bases; unmatched bases: 4. CDR3 coding DNA: TGCGCCAGCAGTCAATCGGGACGGGAGGGCTCCTACAATGAGCAGTTCTTC. Protein product: CASSQSGREGSYNEQFF.

V is TRBV2 and J is TRBJ1-2, with TRBD1 as a possible D gene (6 bases). From germline, CDR1 is SNHLY and CDR2 FYNNEI. V was pared by 6 bases and J by 7 bases, with 21 bases between. The CDR3 covers 15 residues. The DNA of the CDR3 is TGTGCCAGCAGCATAGGGGGGACTCCCCACGGTGGCTACACCTTC. Amino acids: CASSIGGTPHGGYTF.

The V gene is TRBV11-2, the J gene TRBJ1-2, with D perhaps TRBD1 (5 bases). The CDR3 length is 16 residues. Trimming cost V 0 bases and J 2 bases, with 13 bases left between them. Germline loops: CDR1 SGHAT, CDR2 FQNNGV. CDR3 sequence: CASSLDGGMGNYGYTF. The CDR3 coding sequence is TGTGCCAGCAGCTTAGATGGGGGAATGGGGAACTATGGCTACACCTTC.

In this sample, this clone turned up a few times. This chain joins TRBV19 and TRBJ1-5; D is uncertain. CDR3 length equals 14 residues. The ends were cut back, 1 base at V and 1 base at J, with 5 bases in the middle. CDR1 and CDR2 (germline): LNHDA, SQIVND (reference sequence). The CDR3 loop reads CASSIGPSNQPQHF. CDR3 bases: TGTGCCAGTAGTATAGGGCCCAGCAATCAGCCCCAGCATTTT.

The V and J genes are TRBV5-8 and TRBJ2-5; either TRBD1 or TRBD2 may supply D (5 bases each). V lost 4 bases to trimming and J lost 2 bases, with 15 bases between them. This CDR3 is built from 15 residues. The germline V gene has CDR1 SGHTS and CDR2 YDEGEE. The CDR3 DNA is TGTGCCAGCAGCCGCCGGGGCGCGGGTCAAGAGACCCAGTACTTC. This gives the protein CASSRRGAGQETQYF.

V and J are TRBV2 and TRBJ1-1; TRBD1 is a possible D gene (6 bases). V was pared by 5 bases and J by 4 bases, with 14 bases between. CDR1 is SNHLY and CDR2 is FYNNEI in the germline V gene. The CDR3 runs 14 residues. For the CDR3, the DNA is TGTGCCAGCAGTACCGACACAGGGTTCACTGAAGCTTTCTTT. This codes for CASSTDTGFTEAFF. Looking up the rest from reference TRBV2 and TRBJ1-1 gives the full variable domain: EPEVTQTPSHQVTQMGQEVILRCVPISNHLYFYWYRQILGQKVEFLVSFYNNEISEKSEIFDDQFSVERPDGSNFTLKIRSTKLEDSAMYFCASSTDTGFTEAFFGQGTRLTVV.

This clone was seen once. This rearrangement joins TRBV27 to TRBJ1-2, with D tentatively TRBD1 (5 bases). The CDR3 length is 13 residues. The germline V and J ends were trimmed by 5 bases and 6 bases, with 13 bases remaining between them. Germline CDR1 MNHEY, CDR2 SMNVEV (reference sequence). As DNA, the CDR3 is TGTGCCAGCAGTGGGGGAGGGGTACATGGCTACACCTTC. Protein: CASSGGGVHGYTF.

The rearrangement uses TRBV6-1 and TRBJ2-7, with a weak D call TRBD1 (6 bases). The CDR3 consists of 14 residues. The germline CDR1 and CDR2 sequences are MNHNS and SASEGT. Trimming removed 7 bases from V and 0 bases from J, with 13 bases in between. DNA of the CDR3: TGTGCCAGCACTGGGACAACAAGCTCCTACGAGCAGTACTTC. It specifies CASTGTTSSYEQYF.

In this sample, this clone turned up once. The gene calls are TRBV11-2 and TRBJ1-2; maybe TRBD1 (5 bases). The length of the CDR3 is 15 residues. Germline CDR1 is SGHAT and CDR2 is FQNNGV. V shed 2 bases and J shed 6 bases, with 16 bases lying between them. The CDR3 loop is CASSLQPGERDGYTF. In nucleotides, the CDR3 is TGTGCCAGCAGCTTACAGCCGGGGGAGAGGGATGGCTACACCTTC.

The chain carries TRBV4-1 and TRBJ2-7; TRBD1 aligns across 8 bases. The CDR3 totals 15 residues. Germline V lookup: CDR1 MGHRA, CDR2 YSYEKL. Trimming removed 3 bases from V and 2 bases from J; junction bases left unmatched: 6. The CDR3 DNA follows: TGCGCCAGCAGCCAGCAGGGGGCGCGAACCTACGAGCAGTACTTC. Amino acid sequence: CASSQQGARTYEQYF.

The chain uses TRBV29-1 and TRBJ2-2, with TRBD1 identical over 8 bases. CDR3 size: 15 residues. J gave up 0 bases and V 7 bases, and 7 bases lay outside the gene matches. Germline V lookup: CDR1 SQVTM, CDR2 ANQGSEA. As DNA, the CDR3 is TGCAGCGCTACCTCGACAGGGGCGAACACCGGGGAGCTGTTTTTT. Amino acids: CSATSTGANTGELFF.

The rearrangement joins TRBV10-1 to TRBJ2-1, with no clear D. CDR3 length: 16 residues. Germline loops: CDR1 WNHNN, CDR2 SYGVQD (reference sequence). V was clipped by 1 base and J by 0 bases, with 10 bases between them. The CDR3 bases are TGCGCCAGCAGTGAGTATCGGGTGAGCTCCTACAATGAGCAGTTCTTC. Translation: CASSEYRVSSYNEQFF.

A few counts support this clone. This chain connects TRBV28 to TRBJ2-3, with TRBD2 as a possible D gene (7 bases). Germline lookup yields CDR1 MDHEN and CDR2 SYDVKM. V lost 3 bases and J lost 6, with 16 bases in between. The CDR3 is 15 amino acids. CDR3 amino acids: CASSFLADRTDTQYF. The CDR3 nucleotides read TGTGCCAGCAGTTTCCTAGCGGACAGAACCGATACGCAGTATTTT.

The genes are TRBV5-1 and TRBJ1-2; D remains ambiguous. V lost 0 bases to trimming and J lost 4 bases, with 4 bases between them. The CDR3 has 12 residues. Germline CDR1 reads SGHRS; CDR2 reads YFSETQ. The CDR3 protein is CASSLEGYGYTF. In DNA form, the CDR3 reads TGCGCCAGCAGCTTGGAGGGCTATGGCTACACCTTC.

The chain couples TRBV27 to TRBJ1-5; unclear D gene. V lost 3 bases, J lost 7 bases, and 13 bases lay in between. CDR1 is MNHEY and CDR2 is SMNVEV in the germline V gene (reference sequence). The CDR3 sequence is 14 residues long. CDR3 coding DNA: TGTGCCAGCAGTTTCGGAGAACAAGGACAGCCCCAGCATTTT. Translating it yields CASSFGEQGQPQHF.

J is TRBJ1-5 and V is TRBV2; 7 nucleotides agree with TRBD1. CDR3 size: 15 residues. Germline-derived CDR1 and CDR2 are SNHLY and FYNNEI. Trimming took 4 bases from V and 6 from J; bases not matched to a gene: 9. The CDR3 is CASSVETGLGQPQHF. DNA of the CDR3: TGTGCCAGCAGTGTCGAGACAGGGTTAGGTCAGCCCCAGCATTTT.

A remark on this clone: Different DNA sequences within this sample yield the same CDR3. The chain carries TRBV2 and TRBJ2-7; D gene ambiguous. Germline V gene sequence: CDR1 SNHLY, CDR2 FYNNEI. The CDR3 sequence is 14 residues long. The V and J ends lost 1 base and 9 bases respectively, with 16 bases between them. For the CDR3, the DNA is TGTGCCAGCAGTGAAGTCCGATCTTTACTGCGGCAGTACTTC. Its translation: CASSEVRSLLRQYF. The complete variable domain, with remaining parts taken from reference TRBV2 and TRBJ2-7, reads EPEVTQTPSHQVTQMGQEVILRCVPISNHLYFYWYRQILGQKVEFLVSFYNNEISEKSEIFDDQFSVERPDGSNFTLKIRSTKLEDSAMYFCASSEVRSLLRQYFGPGTRLTVT.

This chain connects TRBV20-1 to TRBJ2-1, with 10 bases identical to TRBD2. The V segment lost 6 bases and the J segment 13 bases; nucleotides outside the gene matches: 3. Germline loops: CDR1 DFQATT, CDR2 SNEGSKA (reference sequence). This CDR3 spans 10 amino acids. CDR3 loop: CSASGGEQFF. CDR3 nucleotide sequence: TGCAGTGCAAGCGGGGGGGAACAGTTCTTC.

The table lists this clone with a few counts. V usage is TRBV9 and J usage is TRBJ2-1; D is possibly TRBD2 (6 bases). Germline V gene data show CDR1 as SGDLS and CDR2 as YYNGEE. The length of the CDR3 is 13 residues. V was shortened by 7 bases and J by 6 bases, with 14 bases between the two germline ends. The CDR3 reads CASSRTSINEQFF. DNA of the CDR3: TGTGCCAGCTCCCGAACTAGCATCAATGAGCAGTTCTTC.

This clone was picked up a small number of times. This chain's CDR3 is CASSLSGLMFYEQYF. The DNA of the CDR3 is TGTGCCAGCAGCCTGTCGGGACTCATGTTCTACGAGCAGTACTTC. The chain joins TRBV6-5 to TRBJ2-7; weak D call: TRBD2 (6 bases). This CDR3 comprises 15 residues. V was shortened by 6 bases and J by 3 bases, with 18 bases between the two germline ends. Germline assignment: CDR1 MNHEY and CDR2 SVGAGI.

This chain uses TRBV7-9 with TRBJ2-7; the D call may be TRBD1 or TRBD2 (7 bases each). Germline V lookup: CDR1 SEHNR, CDR2 FQNEAQ (reference sequence). Trimming removed 7 bases from V and 1 base from J, with 11 bases in between. This CDR3 has 13 residues. CDR3 coding DNA: TGTGCCAGCACCAGGGGGGGTTCCTACGAGCAGTACTTC. Translation gives CASTRGGSYEQYF. The full variable domain, rest sourced from reference TRBV7-9 and TRBJ2-7, is DTGVSQNPRHKITKRGQNVTFRCDPISEHNRLYWYRQTLGQGPEFLTYFQNEAQLEKSRLLSDRFSAERPKGSFSTLEIQRTEQGDSAMYLCASTRGGSYEQYFGPGTRLTVT.

J is TRBJ1-2 and V is TRBV29-1; a weak D match, TRBD1 (5 bases). Deletions cut 4 bases from V and 6 bases from J, with 12 bases between. There are 12 residues in the CDR3. The germline CDR1 and CDR2 sequences are SQVTM and ANQGSEA. This CDR3 reads CSVVGRRDGYTF. CDR3 nucleotides: TGCAGCGTTGTGGGTCGCAGGGATGGCTACACCTTC. Based on the CDR3 plus reference TRBV29-1 and TRBJ1-2, the full variable domain is SAVISQKPSRDICQRGTSLTIQCQVDSQVTMMFWYRQQPGQSLTLIATANQGSEATYESGFVIDKFPISRPNLTFSTLTVSNMSPEDSSIYLCSVVGRRDGYTFGSGTRLTVV.

The V and J genes are TRBV5-1 and TRBJ1-4; D remains unclear. Per the germline V gene, CDR1 is SGHRS and CDR2 is YFSETQ. The length of the CDR3 is 13 residues. V gave up 4 bases and J gave up 8 bases, with 12 bases separating them. The CDR3 region is CASSILGGEKLFF. In DNA, the CDR3 is TGCGCCAGCAGCATCCTCGGAGGGGAAAAACTGTTTTTT.

The rearrangement joins TRBV4-1 to TRBJ2-1, with TRBD2 identical over 16 bases. The CDR3 spans 19 residues. Trimming at V came to 4 bases and at J to 5 bases, leaving 11 bases not matched to a gene. Germline V CDR1 and CDR2: MGHRA, YSYEKL. The CDR3 nucleotides are TGCGCCAGCAGCCGTCCGGGACTAGCGGGAGGGCCTAAGAACAATGAGCAGTTCTTC. It specifies CASSRPGLAGGPKNNEQFF.

The chain uses TRBV5-1 and TRBJ2-6; D gene ambiguous. CDR3 length: 14 amino acids. Germline CDR1 SGHRS, CDR2 YFSETQ. V was trimmed by 4 bases and J by 2 bases, leaving 7 bases between them. The CDR3 here is CASSPAPGANVLTF. The CDR3 DNA sequence: TGCGCCAGCAGCCCCGCTCCTGGGGCCAACGTCCTGACTTTC. The variable domain in full, with the rest retrieved from reference TRBV5-1 and TRBJ2-6, is KAGVTQTPRYLIKTRGQQVTLSCSPISGHRSVSWYQQTPGQGLQFLFEYFSETQRNKGNFPGRFSGRQFSNSRSEMNVSTLELGDSALYLCASSPAPGANVLTFGAGSRLTVL.

This chain uses TRBV5-1 with TRBJ2-5, with D perhaps TRBD1 or TRBD2 (5 bases each). Germline assignment: CDR1 SGHRS and CDR2 YFSETQ. Trimming pared 2 bases from V and 1 base from J, leaving 15 bases between. CDR3 length equals 16 residues. The CDR3 loop reads CASSLSGTTLQETQYF. The CDR3 DNA sequence: TGCGCCAGCAGCTTATCCGGGACCACCCTCCAAGAGACCCAGTACTTC.

The CDR3 DNA reads as TGTGCCAGTAGTATTGGCCGGGGGAGGGACGAGCAGTACTTC. This sequence encodes CASSIGRGRDEQYF. J is TRBJ2-7 and V is TRBV19, with 7 bases aligning to TRBD2. V shed 3 bases, J shed 5 bases, and the junction held 7 bases outside the gene matches. CDR1 is LNHDA, CDR2 SQIVND, per germline (reference sequence). This CDR3 comprises 14 residues. Full variable domain (outside the CDR3, taken from reference TRBV19 and TRBJ2-7): DGGITQSPKYLFRKEGQNVTLSCEQNLNHDAMYWYRQDPGQGLRLIYYSQIVNDFQKGDIAEGYSVSREKKESFPLTVTSAQKNPTAFYLCASSIGRGRDEQYFGPGTRLTVT.